This T cell receptor beta chain was found in a study of cytomegalovirus exposure and HLA in healthy donors. This CDR3 comprises 14 residues. V shed 3 bases, J shed 5 bases, and the junction held 6 bases outside the gene matches. Germline CDR1 reads MNHEY; CDR2 reads SMNVEV (reference sequence). General study points: Relative to the approximately 670-donor mean, N-insertions were reportedly fewer in an Asian-associated ancestry cluster in a later analysis. TCR beta chain V- and J-gene trimming was linked, in a later analysis, to a missense variant in DCLRE1C. The CMV antigen specificity of a few CMV-associated chains was confirmed through in vitro analysis. Segments of the TCR beta V type were, in most cases, productive about 87% or about 30% of the time in an earlier analysis.

Regarding this clone: Its antigen is not identified.

It was with 60 Vbeta and 13 Jbeta primers that the PCR ran. Measured with immunoSEQ multiplex PCR; TCRdb has only the in-frame clones, and not every one. The repertoire holds 130,000 or so clones, with 60% to 80% as singletons. This sequence joins TRBV27 and TRBJ2-5; 7 bases are shared with TRBD1. The sequenced sample was PBMCs. The receptor was isolated from a woman aged 60-70 years in good health and CMV-seronegative. Here the CDR3 reads CASSFRQGQETQYF. In nucleotides, the CDR3 is TGTGCCAGCAGTTTCAGACAGGGCCAGGAGACCCAGTACTTC.